This T cell receptor beta chain was obtained from a study of T-cell memory formation after mild COVID-19. Study information: Each donor largely had its own TCR clusters.

This clonotype was counted many times. Its antigen remains unknown. TCRdb analysed the 5' RACE reads with MiXCR anew, one entry per CDR3 protein. Of around 400,000 distinct CDR3 sequences listed, approximately 24% are singletons. Study conclusions and caveats: Cross-reactive memory appears to have joined, as suggested by some responding clones showing up in pre-infection memory. The CD4+ clones that contracted clustered mainly within CM and EM, and the CD8+ clones concentrated in EMRA. The study found balanced CD4/CD8 in clones contracting day 15 to 85 and a CD4+ lean in later expanders.

This TCR was sampled from an adult woman who had mild COVID-19 (a few samples of this study predate the infection). Cell type and time point are not known. Sequencing was carried out using PBMCs or a T cell subset sorted from them (not recorded which).

In DNA form, the CDR3 reads TGTGCCAGCAGGACGGGACAAGGCACAGATACGCAGTATTTT. Its translation is CASRTGQGTDTQYF. The V and J genes are TRBV12-3 or TRBV12-4 and TRBJ2-3, with D possibly TRBD1 on 6 matching bases. V lost 6 bases and J lost 1, with 11 bases in between. The CDR3 totals 14 residues.